The 30 T cell receptor beta chains reported below all come from one sample, sequenced in a study of blood T cell repertoires in COVID-19. Data came from immunoSEQ multiplex PCR; TCRdb stores just in-frame clones and leaves some out. The table includes fewer than 25,000 clones, around 90% detected once. Sequenced sample: peripheral blood. The source is a human donor in a cohort sampled during active COVID-19. The donor label of this sample is uncertain.

V and J are TRBV18 and TRBJ1-5; D may be TRBD1 (5 bases). This CDR3 has 15 residues. Germline V CDR1 and CDR2: KGHSH, LQKENI. The V gene lost 4 bases and the J gene lost 0 bases, with 10 bases spanning the gap. In nucleotides, the CDR3 is TGTGCCAGCTCACAGACAGCGTATAGCAATCAGCCCCAGCATTTT. It translates to CASSQTAYSNQPQHF.

The genes are TRBV5-1 and TRBJ1-1, with D maybe TRBD1 (5 bases). The CDR3 contains 14 residues. Germline V gives CDR1 SGHRS, CDR2 YFSETQ. V lost 4 bases, J lost 1 base, and 11 bases lay in between. DNA of the CDR3: TGCGCCAGCAGCCGAATGACAGAGAACACTGAAGCTTTCTTT. Amino acid sequence: CASSRMTENTEAFF.

This clone appeared once. The chain carries TRBV11-2 and TRBJ2-7; the match to TRBD1 covers 8 bases. Per germline, CDR1 SGHAT and CDR2 FQNNGV. There are 15 residues in the CDR3. Germline trimming cut 6 bases from V and 2 bases from J; bases unmatched to any gene: 9. The CDR3 here is CASRYLGQGAYEQYF. The CDR3 coding sequence is TGTGCCAGCAGATATCTAGGACAGGGTGCCTACGAGCAGTACTTC.

The chain links TRBV2 to TRBJ1-6; D gene ambiguous. This CDR3 has 12 amino acids. Germline assignment: CDR1 SNHLY and CDR2 FYNNEI. The V and J ends lost 7 bases and 5 bases respectively, with 6 bases between them. The CDR3 is CASNENNSPLHF. The CDR3, as DNA: TGTGCCAGCAACGAGAATAATTCACCCCTCCACTTT.

The genes are TRBV7-9 and TRBJ1-5; perhaps TRBD1 as D (5 bases). There are 15 residues in the CDR3. The V end was cut by 5 bases, the J end by 4 bases, with 15 bases between. Germline V gene data show CDR1 as SEHNR and CDR2 as FQNEAQ (reference sequence). CDR3 region: CASSPRSGGNQPQHF. Written as DNA, the CDR3 is TGTGCCAGCAGCCCGAGGAGCGGGGGAAATCAGCCCCAGCATTTT. Full variable domain (rest looked up from reference TRBV7-9 and TRBJ1-5): DTGVSQNPRHKITKRGQNVTFRCDPISEHNRLYWYRQTLGQGPEFLTYFQNEAQLEKSRLLSDRFSAERPKGSFSTLEIQRTEQGDSAMYLCASSPRSGGNQPQHFGDGTRLSIL.

The chain combines TRBV24-1 with TRBJ2-3; D perhaps matches TRBD2 (6 bases). V shed 3 bases and J shed 6 bases, with 6 bases lying between them. Per germline, CDR1 KGHDR and CDR2 SFDVKD. The CDR3 is 12 amino acids. DNA of the CDR3: TGTGCCACCAGTGATCTAGCGGATACGCAGTATTTT. Protein sequence: CATSDLADTQYF.

The genes are TRBV6-1 and TRBJ2-5; D unclear. Per germline, CDR1 MNHNS and CDR2 SASEGT. This CDR3 is 13 amino acids long. With 1 base removed from V and 5 bases from J, the gap between germline ends came to 8 bases. CDR3 nucleotide sequence: TGTGCCAGCAGTGAAGATAGATGGGAGACCCAGTACTTC. This translates into CASSEDRWETQYF.

This chain connects TRBV6-1 to TRBJ2-1; 7 bases fit TRBD2. The CDR3 length is 14 residues. Germline V lookup: CDR1 MNHNS, CDR2 SASEGT. Germline trimming cut 2 bases from V and 6 bases from J; bases unmatched to any gene: 4. The CDR3 here is CASSEKGRGNEQFF. The DNA of the CDR3 is TGTGCCAGCAGTGAAAAGGGGAGGGGCAATGAGCAGTTCTTC.

The sample holds a few counts of this clone. The J gene is TRBJ2-7, the V gene TRBV5-1; D is possibly TRBD2 (7 bases). This CDR3 has 16 amino acids. Trimming cost V 2 bases and J 5 bases, with 20 bases left between them. Germline CDR1 reads SGHRS; CDR2 reads YFSETQ. CDR3 coding DNA: TGCGCCAGCAGCTTATTCTCGGGGGGCTTTCGGCACGAGCAGTACTTC. Translation: CASSLFSGGFRHEQYF. The variable domain in full, with the rest retrieved from reference TRBV5-1 and TRBJ2-7, is KAGVTQTPRYLIKTRGQQVTLSCSPISGHRSVSWYQQTPGQGLQFLFEYFSETQRNKGNFPGRFSGRQFSNSRSEMNVSTLELGDSALYLCASSLFSGGFRHEQYFGPGTRLTVT.

The gene calls are TRBV7-2 and TRBJ2-7, with TRBD1 matching 8 bases. V lost 5 bases to trimming and J lost 1 base; unmatched junction nucleotides: 4. Per germline, CDR1 SGHTA and CDR2 FQGNSA. This CDR3 comprises 14 residues. As DNA, the CDR3 is TGTGCCAGCAGCCCTACAGGGGGGTCCTACGAGCAGTACTTC. It codes for CASSPTGGSYEQYF. The variable domain in full, completed from reference TRBV7-2 and TRBJ2-7, reads GAGVSQSPSNKVTEKGKDVELRCDPISGHTALYWYRQSLGQGLEFLIYFQGNSAPDKSGLPSDRFSAERTGGSVSTLTIQRTQQEDSAVYLCASSPTGGSYEQYFGPGTRLTVT.

The chain has TRBV29-1 and TRBJ1-1; maybe TRBD1 (6 bases). Germline V gene data show CDR1 as SQVTM and CDR2 as ANQGSEA. The V and J ends lost 6 bases and 0 bases respectively, with 11 bases between them. The CDR3 totals 13 residues. The CDR3 is CSVRTDMNTEAFF. The CDR3 DNA reads TGCAGCGTCCGGACAGACATGAACACTGAAGCTTTCTTT.

This clone was observed a single time. The rearrangement uses TRBV18 and TRBJ2-1; 12 positions agree with TRBD1. V lost 3 bases to trimming and J lost 8 bases; unmatched junction nucleotides: 5. The CDR3 covers 15 residues. Germline CDR1 and CDR2: KGHSH and LQKENI. DNA of the CDR3: TGTGCCAGCTCACCCTCGGGACAGGGGGCTTATGAGCAGTTCTTC. It specifies CASSPSGQGAYEQFF.

The CDR3 spells CASNRGAGPADTQYF. The CDR3 region has the DNA TGTGCCAGCAACCGGGGGGCCGGACCTGCAGATACGCAGTATTTT. V and J are TRBV6-6 and TRBJ2-3; weak D call: TRBD2 (7 bases). The CDR3 totals 15 residues. V shed 7 bases and J shed 4 bases, with 18 bases lying between them. Germline V gives CDR1 MNHNY, CDR2 SVGAGI (reference sequence).

This clone was observed once. The chain employs TRBV6-5 and TRBJ1-5; D perhaps matches TRBD1 (6 bases). The CDR3 is made up of 15 amino acids. Germline V gives CDR1 MNHEY, CDR2 SVGAGI. V lost 7 bases and J 3 bases, leaving 16 bases between the germline ends. DNA of the CDR3: TGTGCCAGCATGCCAGTGGGGGGGGCCAATCAGCCCCAGCATTTT. Residues: CASMPVGGANQPQHF.

V gene TRBV24-1 combines with J gene TRBJ2-3; D uncertain. Germline loops: CDR1 KGHDR, CDR2 SFDVKD. The CDR3 covers 14 residues. V was pared by 0 bases and J by 3 bases, with 6 bases between. The CDR3 nucleotides read TGTGCCACCAGTGATTTGACAGAGACAGATACGCAGTATTTT. Its translation: CATSDLTETDTQYF.

The V call is TRBV19, the J call TRBJ2-7, with 11 nucleotides matching TRBD1. Per the germline V gene, CDR1 is LNHDA and CDR2 is SQIVND (reference sequence). CDR3 length: 15 residues. The J segment lost 2 bases and the V segment lost 5 bases, leaving 5 bases of the junction unmatched. CDR3 DNA: TGTGCCAGTAGTCAAGGACAGGGGGCGACCTACGAGCAGTACTTC. It specifies CASSQGQGATYEQYF. Full variable domain (remainder filled in from reference TRBV19 and TRBJ2-7): DGGITQSPKYLFRKEGQNVTLSCEQNLNHDAMYWYRQDPGQGLRLIYYSQIVNDFQKGDIAEGYSVSREKKESFPLTVTSAQKNPTAFYLCASSQGQGATYEQYFGPGTRLTVT.

The chain links TRBV19 to TRBJ1-5; 10 bases line up with TRBD1. The germline gives CDR1 LNHDA, CDR2 SQIVND (reference sequence). With 4 bases clipped from V and 5 bases from J, the junction kept 5 bases outside the gene matches. CDR3 length: 15 amino acids. CDR3 residues: CASSKTGGADQPQHF. For the CDR3, the DNA is TGTGCCAGTAGTAAGACAGGGGGCGCGGATCAGCCCCAGCATTTT.

This clone came up a few times. V gene TRBV7-9 combines with J gene TRBJ1-1, with D tentatively TRBD1 (5 bases). Trimming pared 5 bases from V and 2 bases from J, leaving 27 bases between. The V gene's germline CDR1 is SEHNR and CDR2 FQNEAQ (reference sequence). This CDR3 has 19 amino acids. For the CDR3, the DNA is TGTGCCAGCAGCGTCACGGACATTAGCTACGGGCCGAGTAACACTGAAGCTTTCTTT. It is translated as CASSVTDISYGPSNTEAFF.

V usage is TRBV24-1 and J usage is TRBJ2-5, with TRBD2 matching over 8 bases. The trim removed 2 bases at V and 4 bases at J, leaving 5 bases unmatched. Germline lookup yields CDR1 KGHDR and CDR2 SFDVKD. CDR3 length: 15 residues. The CDR3 nucleotides read TGTGCCACCAGTGATTCCCGGACTAGCTTAGAGACCCAGTACTTC. Translated: CATSDSRTSLETQYF.

The J gene is TRBJ2-2, the V gene TRBV7-3, with TRBD1 identical over 7 bases. Germline V gene data show CDR1 as SGHTA and CDR2 as FQGTGA. V lost 9 bases to trimming and J lost 7 bases; unmatched junction nucleotides: 11. The CDR3 runs to 14 residues. DNA of the CDR3: TGTGCCAGTAGCCTACAGGGGAGTGTCGGGGAGCTGTTTTTT. The encoded protein is CASSLQGSVGELFF.

The chain links TRBV5-1 to TRBJ2-5; no reliable D call. The CDR3 runs to 14 residues. Germline V gives CDR1 SGHRS, CDR2 YFSETQ. Trimming removed 4 bases from V and 1 base from J, with 11 bases in between. The CDR3 sequence: CASSQDKTQETQYF. The DNA of the CDR3 is TGCGCCAGCAGCCAAGACAAGACCCAAGAGACCCAGTACTTC.

This rearrangement joins TRBV2 to TRBJ2-1; D gene uncertain. The CDR3 is 11 amino acids. Trimming left V 6 bases short and J 9 bases short, with 9 bases between. Germline V CDR1 and CDR2: SNHLY, FYNNEI. The CDR3 sequence is CASRYTVEQFF. CDR3 coding DNA: TGTGCCAGCAGGTATACAGTTGAGCAGTTCTTC.

The V call is TRBV18, the J call TRBJ2-7; 11 bases line up with TRBD2. Trimming cost V 1 base and J 5 bases; bases outside gene matches: 7. The germline V gene has CDR1 KGHSH and CDR2 LQKENI. The CDR3 runs 16 residues. The CDR3 region is CASSPLLAGVSHEQYF. The DNA of the CDR3 is TGTGCCAGCTCACCACTACTAGCGGGAGTTTCCCACGAGCAGTACTTC.

This rearrangement joins TRBV5-4 to TRBJ2-5; D may be TRBD1 (6 bases). The CDR3 sequence is 13 residues long. The ends were cut back, 5 bases at V and 3 bases at J, with 11 bases in the middle. Per germline, CDR1 SGHNT and CDR2 YYREEE (reference sequence). CDR3: CASSFRTEETQYF. The CDR3 nucleotides read TGTGCCAGCAGTTTCCGGACAGAAGAGACCCAGTACTTC.

The chain combines TRBV6-1 with TRBJ1-2; D is undetermined. V was trimmed by 2 bases and J by 4 bases, leaving 17 bases between them. Germline-derived CDR1 and CDR2 are MNHNS and SASEGT. This CDR3 has 16 amino acids. CDR3 DNA: TGTGCCAGCAGTGAAAAGTCTGACACCCTAATCTATGGCTACACCTTC. Its protein is CASSEKSDTLIYGYTF.

This CDR3 is CASSLDDSSVMDGYTF. For the CDR3, the DNA is TGTGCCAGCAGCTTAGATGACTCGTCGGTTATGGATGGCTACACCTTC. The rearrangement joins TRBV5-4 to TRBJ1-2; no clear D. V was clipped by 2 bases and J by 6 bases, with 20 bases between them. The germline V gene has CDR1 SGHNT and CDR2 YYREEE (reference sequence). The CDR3 totals 16 residues.

V and J are TRBV12-3 or TRBV12-4 and TRBJ2-4, with a tentative D call TRBD1 (5 bases). Deletions cut 2 bases from V and 7 bases from J, with 9 bases between. This CDR3 has 13 residues. This chain's CDR3 is CASSLSSGNIQYF. The CDR3 DNA reads as TGTGCCAGCAGTTTAAGCTCAGGGAACATTCAGTACTTC.

The sample holds one count of this clone. The chain couples TRBV24-1 to TRBJ2-5; tentatively, D is TRBD1 (6 bases). This CDR3 region has 17 residues. V shed 5 bases and J shed 3 bases, with 21 bases lying between them. Germline V lookup: CDR1 KGHDR, CDR2 SFDVKD. The CDR3 protein is CATSAPVWGPGEETQYF. The CDR3 nucleotides read TGTGCCACCAGTGCCCCGGTCTGGGGGCCCGGGGAAGAGACCCAGTACTTC.

This clone was seen only once. The J gene is TRBJ2-7, the V gene TRBV7-8, with TRBD2 identical over 7 bases. The length of the CDR3 is 19 residues. After removal of 2 bases from V and 0 bases from J, the junction contained 16 bases not matched to a gene. CDR1 is SGHVS, CDR2 FQNEAQ, per germline. The CDR3 sequence: CASSLTKAGGIENSYEQYF. For the CDR3, the DNA is TGTGCCAGCAGCTTAACCAAGGCCGGGGGGATCGAAAACTCCTACGAGCAGTACTTC.

This sequence joins TRBV5-1 and TRBJ2-1, with D tentatively TRBD2 (6 bases). The CDR3 contains 16 residues. CDR1 is SGHRS and CDR2 is YFSETQ in the germline V gene. V was trimmed by 0 bases and J by 0 bases, leaving 10 bases between them. The CDR3: CASSLGGGNSYNEQFF. The CDR3 DNA follows: TGCGCCAGCAGCTTGGGAGGCGGGAACTCCTACAATGAGCAGTTCTTC.